Sequencing of this TCR beta chain was carried out in a study of cytomegalovirus exposure and HLA in healthy donors. Profiled with immunoSEQ multiplex PCR; TCRdb holds only in-frame clones, not every one. The table lists some 170,000 clones, roughly nine tenths of them singletons, with less than 3% in the top ten. Germline V gene sequence: CDR1 GTSNPN, CDR2 SVGIG (reference sequence). V was shortened by 4 bases and J by 3 bases, with 15 bases between the two germline ends. CDR3 size: 14 residues. The TCR was taken from a man aged 18 to 29 in good health and CMV-seropositive. V and J are TRBV30 and TRBJ1-2; tentatively, D is TRBD1 (5 bases). Sequences were obtained from PBMCs. The CDR3 is CAWKGPRGYYGYTF. The CDR3 DNA sequence: TGTGCCTGGAAGGGACCACGGGGGTACTATGGCTACACCTTC.